This T cell receptor (beta chain) comes out of a study of control samples from healthy donors and cancer patients. TCRdb's copy holds only in-frame clones and misses some; the assay was immunoSEQ multiplex PCR. The sample shows about 55,000 clones, around 96% of them seen only once. The CDR3 spans 14 residues. The germline V gene encodes CDR1 MNHEY and CDR2 SVGAGI. V was shortened by 5 bases and J by 3 bases, with 13 bases between the two germline ends. A single count supports this clone. This receptor was identified in a woman younger than 45 in good health. The chain combines TRBV6-5 with TRBJ1-2; D is possibly TRBD1 (5 bases). The sample comprised blood. CDR3 region: CASSPDSSDYGYTF. The DNA for the CDR3 is TGTGCCAGCAGTCCAGACAGCTCGGACTATGGCTACACCTTC.